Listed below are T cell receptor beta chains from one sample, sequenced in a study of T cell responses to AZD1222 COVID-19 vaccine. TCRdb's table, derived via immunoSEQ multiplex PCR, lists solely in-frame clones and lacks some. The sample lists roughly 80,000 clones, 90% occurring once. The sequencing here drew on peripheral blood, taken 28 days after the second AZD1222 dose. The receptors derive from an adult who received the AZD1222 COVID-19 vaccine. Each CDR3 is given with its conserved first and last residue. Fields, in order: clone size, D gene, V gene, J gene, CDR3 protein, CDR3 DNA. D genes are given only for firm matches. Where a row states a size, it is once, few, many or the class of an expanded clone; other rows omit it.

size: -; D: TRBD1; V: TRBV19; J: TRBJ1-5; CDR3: CASSTTGAYSNQPQHF; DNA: TGTGCCAGTAGTACAACAGGGGCTTATAGCAATCAGCCCCAGCATTTT
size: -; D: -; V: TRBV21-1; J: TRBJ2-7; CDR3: CASSFRRIHEQYF; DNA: TGTGCCAGCAGCTTTCGCAGGATCCACGAGCAGTACTTC
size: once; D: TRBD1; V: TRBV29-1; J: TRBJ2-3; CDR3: CSVVGQGADTQYF; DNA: TGCAGCGTTGTGGGACAGGGGGCAGATACGCAGTATTTT
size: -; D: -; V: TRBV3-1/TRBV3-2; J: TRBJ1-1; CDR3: CASSLQGQTEAFF; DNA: TGTGCCAGCAGTCTTCAGGGGCAAACTGAAGCTTTCTTT
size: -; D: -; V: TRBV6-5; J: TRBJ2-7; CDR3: CASSPRVPGEQYF; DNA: TGTGCCAGCAGCCCCAGGGTCCCGGGGGAGCAGTACTTC
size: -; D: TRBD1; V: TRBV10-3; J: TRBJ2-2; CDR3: CAISTDGTGTTGELFF; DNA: TGTGCCATCAGCACCGATGGGACAGGAACCACCGGGGAGCTGTTTTTT
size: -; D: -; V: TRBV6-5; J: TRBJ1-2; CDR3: CASNDGNYYGYTF; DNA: TGTGCCAGCAACGACGGGAATTACTATGGCTACACCTTC
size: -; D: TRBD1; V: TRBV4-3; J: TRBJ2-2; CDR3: CASSQAPGQGFNGELFF; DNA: TGCGCCAGCAGCCAAGCCCCGGGACAGGGGTTTAACGGGGAGCTGTTTTTT
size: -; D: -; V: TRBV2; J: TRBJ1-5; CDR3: CASSAGRSNQPQHF; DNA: TGTGCCAGCAGCGCGGGACGGAGCAATCAGCCCCAGCATTTT
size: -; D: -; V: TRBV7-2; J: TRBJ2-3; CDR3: CASTNTDTQYF; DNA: TGTGCCAGCACCAACACAGATACGCAGTATTTT
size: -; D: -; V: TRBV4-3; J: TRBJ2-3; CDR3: CASSRTTDRIDTQYF; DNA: TGCGCCAGCAGTCGTACGACGGACCGTATAGATACGCAGTATTTT
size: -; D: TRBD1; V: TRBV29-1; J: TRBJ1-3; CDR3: CSVEEGASGNTIYF; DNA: TGCAGCGTTGAGGAGGGGGCATCCGGAAACACCATATATTTT
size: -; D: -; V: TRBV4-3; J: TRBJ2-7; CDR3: CASSRAGRNDEQYF; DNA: TGCGCCAGCAGCCGGGCGGGCAGAAACGACGAGCAGTACTTC
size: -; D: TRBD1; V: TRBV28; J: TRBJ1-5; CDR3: CASSRTGGLGQPQHF; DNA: TGTGCCAGCAGCCGGACAGGGGGTCTGGGTCAGCCCCAGCATTTT
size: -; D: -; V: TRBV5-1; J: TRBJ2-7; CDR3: CASSPRTGRDYEQYF; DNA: TGCGCCAGCAGCCCTCGAACAGGGAGGGACTACGAGCAGTACTTC
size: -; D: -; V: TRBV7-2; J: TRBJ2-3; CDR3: CASSLHSSTDTQYF; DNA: TGTGCCAGCAGTCTACACTCTAGCACAGATACGCAGTATTTT
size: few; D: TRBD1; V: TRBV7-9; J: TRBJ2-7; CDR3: CASTPLGDSLSEQYF; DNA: TGTGCCAGCACCCCCCTGGGGGACAGCCTTAGCGAGCAGTACTTC
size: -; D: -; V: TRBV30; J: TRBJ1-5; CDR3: CAWSSSRAASNQPQHF; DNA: TGTGCCTGGAGTTCCTCCCGGGCCGCTAGCAATCAGCCCCAGCATTTT
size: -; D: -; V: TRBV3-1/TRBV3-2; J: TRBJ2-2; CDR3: CASSQGLPGAGVGELFF; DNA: TGTGCCAGCAGCCAAGGTCTTCCGGGGGCTGGGGTCGGGGAGCTGTTTTTT
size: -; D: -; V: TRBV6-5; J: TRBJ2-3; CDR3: CASSYSLPWVDTQYF; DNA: TGTGCCAGCAGTTACTCGCTCCCCTGGGTGGATACGCAGTATTTT
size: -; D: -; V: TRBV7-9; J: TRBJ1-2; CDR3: CASRNIYGYTF; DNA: TGTGCCAGCAGAAATATATATGGCTACACCTTC
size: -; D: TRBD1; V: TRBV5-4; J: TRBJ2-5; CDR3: CASSWTGGPSYF; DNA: TGTGCCAGCAGTTGGACAGGGGGCCCCTCGTACTTC
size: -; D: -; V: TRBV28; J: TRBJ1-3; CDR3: CASSLDGDTIYF; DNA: TGTGCCAGCAGTTTAGACGGGGACACCATATATTTT
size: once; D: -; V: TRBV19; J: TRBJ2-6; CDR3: CASSITGANVLTF; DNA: TGTGCCAGTAGTATTACTGGGGCCAACGTCCTGACTTTC
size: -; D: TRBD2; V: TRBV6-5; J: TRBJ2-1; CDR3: CASTTDGGFNNEQFF; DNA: TGTGCCAGCACCACGGACGGGGGGTTTAACAATGAGCAGTTCTTC
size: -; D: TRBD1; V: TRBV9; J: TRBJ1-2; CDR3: CASSVDRAGYTF; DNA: TGTGCCAGCAGCGTGGACAGGGCTGGCTACACCTTC
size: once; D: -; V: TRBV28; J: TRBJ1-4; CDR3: CASSLLRDGRGEKLFF; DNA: TGTGCCAGCAGTTTGCTTCGGGACGGACGCGGTGAAAAACTGTTTTTT
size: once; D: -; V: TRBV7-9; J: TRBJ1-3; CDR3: CASSWPSGNTIYF; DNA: TGTGCCAGCAGCTGGCCCTCTGGAAACACCATATATTTT
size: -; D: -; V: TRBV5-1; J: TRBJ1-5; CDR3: CASSLVGGNQPQHF; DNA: TGCGCCAGCAGCTTGGTTGGCGGCAATCAGCCCCAGCATTTT
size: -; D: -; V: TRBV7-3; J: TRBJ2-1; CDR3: CASSLWGAAANEQFF; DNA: TGTGCCAGCAGCCTATGGGGGGCGGCGGCCAATGAGCAGTTCTTC
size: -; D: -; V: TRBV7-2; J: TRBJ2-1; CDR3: CASSWRLVYEQFF; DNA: TGTGCCAGCAGCTGGCGACTAGTCTATGAGCAGTTCTTC
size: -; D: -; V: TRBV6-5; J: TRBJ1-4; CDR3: CASSGDYEKLFF; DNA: TGTGCCAGCAGCGGGGACTATGAAAAACTGTTTTTT
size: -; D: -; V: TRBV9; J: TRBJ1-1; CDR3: CASSEPRAGDTEAFF; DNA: TGTGCCAGCAGCGAGCCCCGGGCAGGGGACACTGAAGCTTTCTTT
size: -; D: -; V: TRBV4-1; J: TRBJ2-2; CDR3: CASSQGTGELFF; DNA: TGCGCCAGCAGCCAAGGCACCGGGGAGCTGTTTTTT
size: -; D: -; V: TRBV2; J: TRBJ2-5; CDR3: CASSETLDYSETQYF; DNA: TGTGCCAGCAGTGAAACACTTGACTATTCGGAGACCCAGTACTTC
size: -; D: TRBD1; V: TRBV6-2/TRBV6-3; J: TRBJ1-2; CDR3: CASSYSEAGTGATNYGYTF; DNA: TGTGCCAGCAGTTACTCGGAAGCCGGGACAGGCGCCACTAACTATGGCTACACCTTC
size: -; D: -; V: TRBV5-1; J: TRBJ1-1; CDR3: CASSLVPQDLNTEAFF; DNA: TGCGCCAGCAGCTTGGTACCGCAGGACCTCAACACTGAAGCTTTCTTT
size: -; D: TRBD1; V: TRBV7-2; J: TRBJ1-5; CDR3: CASSTGTGEEPQHF; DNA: TGTGCCAGCAGCACCGGGACAGGGGAGGAGCCCCAGCATTTT
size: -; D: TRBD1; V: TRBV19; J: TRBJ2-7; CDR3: CASSSRTGEGYEQYF; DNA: TGTGCCAGTAGTAGCCGGACAGGGGAAGGCTACGAGCAGTACTTC
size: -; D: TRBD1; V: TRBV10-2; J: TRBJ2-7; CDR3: CASRSRDRGLEQYF; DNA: TGCGCCAGCAGAAGCCGGGACAGGGGGCTCGAGCAGTACTTC
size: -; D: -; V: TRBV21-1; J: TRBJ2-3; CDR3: CASSKGRGGADTQYF; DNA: TGTGCCAGCAGCAAGGGCAGGGGGGGTGCAGATACGCAGTATTTT
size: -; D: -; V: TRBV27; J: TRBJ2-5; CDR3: CASSSGPPGHPEWKETQYF; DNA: TGTGCCAGCAGTTCTGGCCCCCCGGGACACCCAGAGTGGAAAGAGACCCAGTACTTC
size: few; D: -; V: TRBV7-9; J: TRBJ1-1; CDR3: CASSPRIPTEAFF; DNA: TGTGCCAGCAGCCCGCGGATACCCACTGAAGCTTTCTTT
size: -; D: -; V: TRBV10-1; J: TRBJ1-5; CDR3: CASSVQGPNQPQHF; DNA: TGCGCCAGCAGTGTACAGGGTCCCAATCAGCCCCAGCATTTT
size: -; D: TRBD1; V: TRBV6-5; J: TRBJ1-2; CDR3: CASSLERQGWYYGYTF; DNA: TGTGCCAGCAGTTTAGAAAGACAGGGGTGGTACTATGGCTACACCTTC
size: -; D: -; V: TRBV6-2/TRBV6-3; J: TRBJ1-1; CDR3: CASSLTVMNTEAFF; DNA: TGTGCCAGCAGTTTGACAGTTATGAACACTGAAGCTTTCTTT
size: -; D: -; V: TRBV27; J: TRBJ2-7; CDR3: CASAEGGAVYEQYF; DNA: TGTGCCAGCGCCGAAGGGGGGGCCGTTTACGAGCAGTACTTC
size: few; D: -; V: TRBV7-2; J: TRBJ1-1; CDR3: CASSFSGHRNTEAFF; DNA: TGTGCCAGCAGCTTCAGTGGACACCGGAACACTGAAGCTTTCTTT
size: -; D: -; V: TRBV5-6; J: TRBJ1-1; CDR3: CASSPGRRMETEAFF; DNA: TGTGCCAGCAGCCCGGGACGCCGGATGGAGACTGAAGCTTTCTTT
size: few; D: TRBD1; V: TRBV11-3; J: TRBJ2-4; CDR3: CASSHRGSDIQYF; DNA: TGTGCCAGCAGCCACAGGGGTTCGGACATTCAGTACTTC
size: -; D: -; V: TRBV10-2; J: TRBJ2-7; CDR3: CATNKGVSYEQYF; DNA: TGCGCCACCAACAAGGGGGTTAGTTACGAGCAGTACTTC
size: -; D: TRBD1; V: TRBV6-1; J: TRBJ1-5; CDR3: CASSEAAGGPRPQHF; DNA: TGTGCCAGCAGTGAAGCGGCAGGGGGCCCTCGGCCCCAGCATTTT
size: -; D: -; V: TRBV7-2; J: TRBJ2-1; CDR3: CASSLDNEQFF; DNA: TGTGCCAGCAGCTTGGACAATGAGCAGTTCTTC
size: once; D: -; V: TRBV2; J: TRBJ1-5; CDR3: CASNKIDRGNQPQHF; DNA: TGTGCCAGCAACAAGATAGACAGAGGTAATCAGCCCCAGCATTTT
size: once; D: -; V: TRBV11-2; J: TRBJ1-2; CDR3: CASSLDHGQTYGYTF; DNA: TGTGCCAGCAGCTTAGATCACGGACAGACTTATGGCTACACCTTC
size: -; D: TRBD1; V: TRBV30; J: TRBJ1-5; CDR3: CAWGDRGNQPQHF; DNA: TGTGCCTGGGGGGACAGGGGGAATCAGCCCCAGCATTTT
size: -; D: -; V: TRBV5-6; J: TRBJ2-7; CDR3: CASSQTSYEQYF; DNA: TGTGCCAGCAGCCAGACCAGCTACGAGCAGTACTTC